The present T cell receptor (beta chain) was sequenced within a study of cytomegalovirus exposure and HLA in healthy donors (dated 2017 in TCRdb). Notes on the research overall: An earlier analysis of several hundred of the donors reported approximately 260 Gb of sequence data and 117 million unique TCR beta sequences obtained from roughly 180 million T cells. An early release that covered about 600 HLA-typed donors contained approximately 300 gigabases of sequencing data and about 84 million unique TCR sequences. Of the 300 to 500 genotyped donors, approximately 81% were placed in the genetic ancestry cluster associated with self-reported Caucasian donors. The study aimed to test whether cataloging public T cell receptors could reveal signatures of past pathogen exposure. The T cell repertoires of some 700 subjects were profiled by immunosequencing and related to cytomegalovirus serostatus. A separate validation cohort of 100 to 150 different subjects was used in addition to the roughly 670-subject first cohort. The study combined high-throughput TCR immunosequencing, statistical association of individual TCRs with disease status, and machine learning to predict cytomegalovirus infection status. A later analysis re-examined previously published TCR beta repertoires from roughly 720 donors and added high-resolution HLA genotyping to investigate patterns of TCR occurrence. Rather than using new phenotypic data, the later analysis identified candidate immune exposures from TCR beta sequences and from how often those sequences occurred across donors. To decide whether each TCR beta V gene segment behaved as functional or pseudogenic, an earlier analysis of several hundred of the donors relied on high-throughput TCR beta sequencing. Donor age, sex, ethnicity and CMV serostatus were compiled together with the repertoire data. A later genetic analysis took genome-wide SNP genotypes for about 60% of the roughly 670 donors and used that subset as a discovery cohort. Every discovery cohort repertoire had been produced on one sequencing platform. Both class I and class II loci were covered by HLA typing, at four-digit resolution. Typing coverage varied by locus: about 629-630 donors for A, B, C, DRB1 and DQB1; under 550 for DQA1; about 570 for DPA1; fewer than 480 for DPB1. Several DR-DQ haplotypes were treated as single units for association and clustering because of strong linkage in the cohort. Among some 410 genotyped donors of the cohort, an average of around 240,000 unique TCR beta nucleotide sequences were sequenced per donor, about a sixth of them non-productive. On the study overall, not on this receptor specifically: Most TCR sequences were observed very rarely across donors, whereas some public TCRs were present in many individuals. The authors suggested that the approach could potentially be generalized to other disease states and immunological phenotypes. In a later analysis, HLA-associated TCR beta chains were found to be more clonally expanded and to have lower generation probabilities than equally common non-associated chains. Broadly in line with IMGT annotations, most TCR beta V segments showed up in productive rearrangements about 87% or about 30% of the time in an earlier analysis of several hundred of the donors. In a later analysis, TCR association rates were found to vary across HLA loci, with the most associated TCRs seen for DRB1 alleles and the fewest for HLA-C alleles. Several of the top co-occurrence clusters appeared to be linked to parvovirus B19, influenza, CMV and Epstein-Barr virus, according to a later analysis. Correlated functional status among segregating V segments might reflect linkage disequilibrium, but an unknown experimental factor could not be ruled out. In both the original and validation cohorts, the classifier was reported to diagnose cytomegalovirus status with high specificity and sensitivity. A further reported finding was that TCR beta sequences accurately predicted the HLA-A and HLA-B alleles for most subjects in the first cohort. Because HLA typing was unavailable for some donors at each locus, only the typed subset was used in association tests. The earlier analysis of 450 to 700 of the donors excluded fewer than 20 rarely observed V segments, including chromosome 9 orphons, because counts were too low. Compared with the approximately 670-donor mean, donors in an Asian-associated ancestry cluster had fewer N-insertions in productive TCRs, according to a later genetic analysis. An association between a missense DCLRE1C variant and V-gene and J-gene trimming of TCR beta chains was found in a later genetic analysis and replicated in an independent cohort. At a false discovery rate of 0.05, a later analysis linked about 17,000 TCR beta sequences to specific HLA alleles. Some IMGT-functional V segments, including TRBV6-2 and TRBV6-3, could not be told apart with the 87-base-pair reads, so those segments were excluded. When HLA alleles, especially DR and DQ, strongly co-occurred, TCR associations were difficult to assign to individual alleles. According to a later analysis, most CMV-associated TCR beta chains appeared to be HLA-restricted, and the HLA associations seemed to be driven largely by CMV exposure. Sequencing depth was assumed to be roughly uniform across donors in the presence/absence analyses, though that assumption may not hold. The only immune exposure information available for the cohort was CMV serostatus. In vitro tests confirmed that a few of the cytomegalovirus-associated TCR beta chains recognize cytomegalovirus antigens. Only TCR beta chains were sequenced in this cohort, and the absence of alpha or paired-chain data limited detectable features. The study listed approximately 150 TCR beta chains as associated with cytomegalovirus. A cluster of highly shared sequence variants was judged likely to represent a technical artifact of the sequencing pipeline.

The protocol used for the library was the immunoSEQ multiplex PCR assay. The multiplex PCR relied on a mix of 60 forward primers for TCR Vbeta segments and 13 reverse primers for TCR Jbeta segments. The CDR3 region of rearranged TCR beta genes was amplified from genomic DNA by a multiplex PCR assay. The amplified TCR beta libraries were sequenced on the Illumina HiSeq System as 87-base-pair reads. For the original study's pipeline: In a later analysis, about 80 million unique TCR beta chains were counted across the 500 to 850 repertoires, and about 9.9 million of these chains were shared by at least two donors. Raw reads were error-corrected and collapsed into unique sequences with a nearest-neighbor algorithm that merged closely related sequences to remove PCR and sequencing errors. V, D and J gene segments were assigned by aligning CDR3 sequences to IMGT reference sequences. Each retained sequence needed at least a six-nucleotide match to both a V gene segment and a J gene segment. A rearrangement was called productive if the CDR3 had no stop codons and remained in frame with V and J, and every other rearrangement was called non-productive. CDR3 was defined according to IMGT convention as the region running from the second conserved V-encoded cysteine to the conserved J-encoded phenylalanine. The earlier analysis of 500 to 600 of the donors excluded sequences that lacked an unambiguous match to a single V gene segment. In an earlier analysis of approximately 610 of the donors, V segments were called functional above 56.7% productive rearrangements and were called segregating when the between-donor standard deviation exceeded 5%. A statistical classification framework was built for diagnosing cytomegalovirus status from the catalog of TCR beta chain sequences. V and J gene assignment, in a later analysis, came from comparing TCR nucleotide sequences with IMGT/GENE-DB human TR gene sequences. Using the TCRdist pipeline, a later analysis assigned CDR3 sequences along with most-parsimonious VDJ recombination scenarios. In a later analysis, each TCR beta chain was defined by its CDR3 amino acid sequence together with its V-gene family, and reads lacking a unique V-gene family were excluded. As a way to deal with suspected cross-contamination and a sequencing artifact, a later analysis dropped approximately 570 nucleotide sequences that were highly shared and had low generation probability. A later analysis calculated a clonal expansion index for each public chain from normalized within-repertoire ranks of inferred template counts. A later analysis computed generation probabilities with a VDJ recombination model fitted to out-of-frame rearrangements, and checked the results against IGoR. In a later analysis, TCR-TCR, TCR-HLA and TCR-CMV co-occurrence was scored with hypergeometric tests, and a repertoire-size bias correction was applied to TCR pairs. In a later analysis, false discovery rates were estimated by permuting HLA or CMV assignments 20 times. A later analysis grouped co-occurring TCRs with DBSCAN, adding TCRdist sequence similarity when clustering within HLA-allele-positive subsets. Repertoires with fewer than 30,000 or more than 120,000 public chains were left out of co-occurrence clustering, as were about 5 repertoires with anomalous nucleotide sharing. TCRdb re-hosts the immuneACCESS table, in-frame sequences only. Its copies lack some clones; in the studies checked, an unresolved V gene accounts for under half of them, and the cause for the rest is not known. V and J calls and clone size are copied from that table; D and trimming were computed from the DNA. The sample profile shows some 130,000 clones; over 50% of them were found once. The ten biggest clones cover more than 1.5% of the sample.

The cohort was made up of approximately 670 healthy bone marrow donors. All cohort members were sampled while nominally healthy, although unrecorded immune exposures were likely present. CMV serostatus was recorded as positive for 289 and negative for about 50% of the roughly 670 cohort members, whereas no CMV serostatus was recorded for the donor in question. Each donor provided a peripheral blood sample, and peripheral blood mononuclear cells were used for TCR beta sequencing. Genomic DNA was extracted from the blood cell samples with the Qiagen DNeasy Blood Extraction Kit. This clone turned up a few times. It lacks a known antigen. Base qualities were left out, and no much larger clone turns up one base away. The CDR3 covers 16 residues, taking in both the cysteine and the phenylalanine. Just CDR3 DNA is preserved here, 48 bases in frame from base 1. V has 1 base trimmed and J has 5 bases trimmed; junction bases matching no gene number 8. Looking up the germline V gene (reference sequence) yields CDR1 SGHAT and CDR2 FQDESV.

Here the chain combines TRBV11-1 and TRBJ2-7; TRBD2 matches 10 bases in the middle. The receptor was isolated from a human donor in good health. The sample consisted of PBMCs. The nucleotide sequence is given as TGTGCCAGCAGCTTAGAAATAGCGGGAGGATCCAACGAGCAGTACTTC. It translates as CASSLEIAGGSNEQYF.